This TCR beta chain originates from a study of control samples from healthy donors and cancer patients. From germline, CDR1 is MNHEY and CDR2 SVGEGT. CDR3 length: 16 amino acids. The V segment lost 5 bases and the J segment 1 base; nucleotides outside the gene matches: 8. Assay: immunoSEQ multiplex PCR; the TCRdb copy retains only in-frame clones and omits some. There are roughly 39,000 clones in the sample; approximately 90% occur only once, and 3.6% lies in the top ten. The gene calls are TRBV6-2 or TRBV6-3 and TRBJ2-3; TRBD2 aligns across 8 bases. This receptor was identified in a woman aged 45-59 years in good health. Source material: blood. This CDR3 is CASSDPRGAGTDTQYF. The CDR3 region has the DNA TGTGCCAGCAGTGACCCGCGGGGGGCGGGCACAGATACGCAGTATTTT.